Listed below are T cell receptor beta chains from one sample, sequenced in a study of shared clonotypes between healthy human individuals. The assay was immunoSEQ multiplex PCR, and TCRdb's table has in-frame clones only and misses some. The table lists approximately 1.5 million clones, approximately 98% of them singletons. What was sequenced was naive CD4+ T cells sorted from blood. These receptors were obtained from a man aged 25 to 40 in good health. Each CDR3 is given with its conserved first and last residue. The D gene is left open where the match is weak. Some rows mark clone size as missing; the rest say once, few, many or name a class of expanded clone.

TRBJ2-7,NA,15,TRBD1,TRBV7-9,CASVWDRQGAYEQYF,TGTGCCAGCGTATGGGACCGACAGGGGGCCTACGAGCAGTACTTC
TRBJ2-3,NA,14,NA,TRBV7-9,CASTLSRDTDTQYF,TGTGCCAGCACCCTTAGTCGGGACACAGATACGCAGTATTTT
TRBJ2-1,NA,13,NA,TRBV12-5,CASGGGRDNEQFF,TGTGCTAGTGGGGGCGGAAGGGACAATGAGCAGTTCTTC
TRBJ1-5,once,16,NA,TRBV28,CASSQQLARGNQPQHF,TGTGCCAGCAGTCAACAGTTGGCTCGGGGCAATCAGCCCCAGCATTTT
TRBJ2-1,NA,12,NA,TRBV12-5,CASGLNDNEQFF,TGTGCTAGTGGTTTAAATGACAATGAGCAGTTCTTC
TRBJ2-7,NA,13,TRBD2,TRBV29-1,CSVRTSGVYEQYF,TGCAGCGTCCGGACTAGCGGGGTCTACGAGCAGTACTTC
TRBJ1-5,NA,14,NA,TRBV30,CAWSKVSSNQPQHF,TGTGCCTGGAGTAAGGTCAGTAGCAATCAGCCCCAGCATTTT
TRBJ1-5,NA,15,NA,TRBV18,CASSPRPHSNQPQHF,TGTGCCAGCTCACCACGGCCCCATAGCAATCAGCCCCAGCATTTT
TRBJ2-5,NA,15,NA,TRBV15,CATSSRTLPQETQYF,TGTGCCACCAGCAGTCGGACACTACCACAAGAGACCCAGTACTTC
TRBJ1-1,NA,14,TRBD1,TRBV5-4,CASNRDRQNTEAFF,TGTGCCAGTAACCGGGACAGACAGAACACTGAAGCTTTCTTT
TRBJ1-2,NA,12,NA,TRBV6-4,CASSDGGRGYTF,TGTGCCAGCAGTGACGGGGGGCGAGGCTACACCTTC
TRBJ1-2,NA,16,NA,TRBV5-5,CASSGGWRDTFYGYTF,TGTGCCAGCAGCGGCGGTTGGCGGGACACATTCTATGGCTACACCTTC
TRBJ1-2,NA,14,NA,TRBV28,CASSPRGGEYGYTF,TGTGCCAGCAGTCCCCGGGGGGGGGAGTATGGCTACACCTTC
TRBJ2-7,NA,13,NA,TRBV2,CASSKSGFYEQYF,TGTGCCAGCAGTAAGTCAGGGTTCTACGAGCAGTACTTC
TRBJ2-7,once,13,NA,TRBV6-4,CASSDWQWDEQYF,TGTGCCAGCAGTGACTGGCAATGGGACGAGCAGTACTTC
TRBJ1-2,once,14,NA,TRBV6-1,CASSPFGGEGGYTF,TGTGCCAGCAGCCCCTTTGGAGGAGAAGGAGGCTACACCTTC
TRBJ1-3,NA,16,TRBD1,TRBV2,CASSDSPTGTGNTIYF,TGTGCCAGCAGTGACTCCCCGACAGGGACTGGAAACACCATATATTTT
TRBJ2-2,NA,16,TRBD1,TRBV5-1,CASSLVGTGIGGELFF,TGCGCCAGCAGCTTGGTGGGGACAGGCATCGGCGGGGAGCTGTTTTTT
TRBJ2-1,NA,11,NA,TRBV29-1,CSTRLGAEQFF,TGCAGCACCAGGTTGGGCGCTGAGCAGTTCTTC
TRBJ2-5,NA,11,NA,TRBV7-2,CASSLASLQYF,TGTGCCAGCAGCTTAGCAAGTCTCCAGTACTTC
TRBJ1-5,NA,13,NA,TRBV28,CASRLEGNQPQHF,TGTGCCAGCAGACTCGAGGGCAATCAGCCCCAGCATTTT
TRBJ2-7,NA,12,NA,TRBV19,CASSIGQSEQYF,TGTGCCAGTAGTATCGGACAGAGCGAGCAGTACTTC
TRBJ1-4,NA,15,NA,TRBV5-1,CASSLDRRTAEKLFF,TGCGCCAGCAGCTTGGATCGGCGAACCGCTGAAAAACTGTTTTTT
TRBJ2-2,once,13,TRBD2,TRBV28,CASRIGRIGELFF,TGTGCCAGCAGGATCGGGAGGATCGGGGAGCTGTTTTTT
TRBJ2-7,NA,14,NA,TRBV29-1,CSVGGKLSSYEQYF,TGCAGCGTTGGGGGAAAACTTAGCTCCTACGAGCAGTACTTC
TRBJ1-1,NA,12,NA,TRBV19,CASRSRGGEAFF,TGTGCCAGTAGGAGTCGAGGAGGAGAGGCTTTCTTT
TRBJ2-5,few,12,NA,TRBV5-1,CASSFRTETQYF,TGCGCCAGCAGCTTTCGAACGGAGACCCAGTACTTC
TRBJ2-1,once,18,NA,TRBV15,CATSRDSPLSGNYNEQFF,TGTGCCACCAGCAGAGATTCCCCGCTATCTGGAAATTACAATGAGCAGTTCTTC
TRBJ2-7,NA,14,NA,TRBV4-3,CASSQDLRNYEQYF,TGCGCCAGCAGCCAAGATCTTCGGAATTACGAGCAGTACTTC
TRBJ1-5,NA,15,NA,TRBV6-1,CASSEAPLENQPQHF,TGTGCCAGCAGTGAGGCCCCTTTGGAAAATCAGCCCCAGCATTTT
TRBJ2-7,NA,14,TRBD1,TRBV7-2,CASSLDRGDDEQYF,TGTGCCAGCAGCTTGGACAGGGGTGACGACGAGCAGTACTTC
TRBJ2-7,NA,17,TRBD2,TRBV9,CASSVAWAWREDNEQYF,TGTGCCAGCAGCGTAGCATGGGCTTGGCGGGAGGACAACGAGCAGTACTTC
TRBJ2-3,NA,13,TRBD2,TRBV4-3,CASSQEKAGVLYF,TGCGCCAGCAGCCAAGAAAAGGCGGGAGTACTGTATTTT
TRBJ1-1,NA,14,NA,TRBV25-1,CASSVQGHDTEAFF,TGTGCCAGCAGTGTTCAGGGGCACGACACTGAAGCTTTCTTT
TRBJ2-2,NA,11,NA,TRBV29-1,CSGTDTGELFF,TGCAGCGGCACTGACACCGGGGAGCTGTTTTTT
TRBJ2-1,NA,17,TRBD2,TRBV4-2,CASSQDHGLAAYNEQFF,TGTGCCAGCAGCCAAGATCATGGGCTAGCGGCCTACAATGAGCAGTTCTTC
TRBJ2-5,NA,11,NA,TRBV20-1,CSARVTGTQYF,TGCAGTGCTAGAGTCACCGGGACCCAGTACTTC
TRBJ2-7,NA,14,NA,TRBV5-1,CASSSGTAGYEQYF,TGCGCCAGCAGCTCCGGGACTGCGGGTTACGAGCAGTACTTC
TRBJ2-2,once,13,NA,TRBV7-7,CASSLGDAGELFF,TGTGCCAGCAGCTTAGGGGATGCCGGGGAGCTGTTTTTT
TRBJ2-1,NA,15,TRBD2,TRBV5-1,CASSPGLAGDNEQFF,TGCGCCAGCAGCCCAGGACTAGCGGGTGACAATGAGCAGTTCTTC
TRBJ2-5,NA,15,TRBD2,TRBV5-1,CASSAPGGREETQYF,TGCGCCAGCTCCGCTCCGGGGGGACGTGAGGAGACCCAGTACTTC
TRBJ2-2,NA,17,TRBD2,TRBV19,CASSLPGLAENTGELFF,TGTGCCAGTAGCCTCCCGGGACTAGCGGAAAACACCGGGGAGCTGTTTTTT
TRBJ2-2,NA,13,NA,TRBV7-9,CASSLEVSGELFF,TGTGCCAGCAGCTTAGAGGTCTCCGGGGAGCTGTTTTTT
TRBJ2-2,NA,15,TRBD2,TRBV29-1,CSVRLAGDITGELFF,TGCAGCGTTAGACTAGCGGGAGATATCACCGGGGAGCTGTTTTTT
TRBJ1-5,NA,15,TRBD1,TRBV28,CASSPTGGWDQPQHF,TGTGCCAGCAGCCCTACAGGGGGCTGGGATCAGCCCCAGCATTTT
TRBJ2-6,NA,19,NA,TRBV28,CASRVGGLRTLSGANVLTF,TGTGCCAGCCGAGTTGGCGGACTAAGGACCCTCTCTGGGGCCAACGTCCTGACTTTC
TRBJ2-2,NA,14,NA,TRBV10-3,CAISGQANTGELFF,TGTGCCATCAGCGGGCAGGCGAACACCGGGGAGCTGTTTTTT
TRBJ2-2,NA,16,NA,TRBV18,CASSPLPGASTGELFF,TGTGCCAGCTCACCTCTCCCCGGGGCCAGCACCGGGGAGCTGTTTTTT